These T cell receptor beta chains were read from a single sample in a study of T-cell reconstitution after alpha-beta-depleted transplantation in children. MiXCR, applied by TCRdb to the PCR reads, yields one record per CDR3 protein. The sample carries 700,000 or so distinct CDR3 sequences, 13% recorded once. This sample comprised PBMCs, obtained before TCRalphabeta/CD19-depleted stem cell transplant. The receptors were sampled from a girl between 2 and 10 years old with congenital amegakaryocytic thrombocytopenia, due to receive a stem cell transplant. CDR3s include the opening cysteine and the closing phenylalanine or tryptophan. Fields, in order: clone size, D gene, V gene, J gene, CDR3 protein, CDR3 DNA. A D gene is named only where the DNA matches it firmly. The size field is filled for only some rows; it gives once, few, many or a size class.

many	NA	TRBV10-3	TRBJ2-1	CATCKGSYNEQFF	TGTGCCACCTGCAAGGGCTCCTACAATGAGCAGTTCTTC
many	NA	TRBV29-1	TRBJ2-3	CSVSEGAQYF	TGCAGCGTCAGCGAGGGGGCGCAGTATTTT
many	TRBD1	TRBV5-1	TRBJ2-7	CATTIGTGAYEQYF	TGCGCCACCACCATCGGGACAGGGGCCTACGAGCAGTACTTC
many	TRBD2	TRBV12-3/TRBV12-4	TRBJ2-1	CASTTTSGNEQFF	TGTGCCAGCACCACGACTAGCGGGAATGAGCAGTTCTTC
few	NA	TRBV7-9	TRBJ2-7	CASSPDPTFGEQYF	TGTGCCAGCAGCCCCGACCCTACATTTGGCGAGCAGTACTTC
NA	NA	TRBV7-9	TRBJ2-1	CASGQGLNEQFF	TGTGCCAGCGGCCAGGGTTTGAATGAGCAGTTCTTC
many	NA	TRBV5-5	TRBJ1-1	CASSSTSMNTEAFF	TGTGCCAGCAGCTCTACTTCGATGAACACTGAAGCTTTCTTT
many	TRBD2	TRBV10-3	TRBJ2-2	CAIRPGLNTGELFF	TGTGCCATCAGACCGGGACTAAACACCGGGGAGCTGTTTTTT
many	NA	TRBV7-6	TRBJ1-3	CASSLATALGNTIYF	TGTGCCAGCAGCTTAGCGACAGCTCTGGGAAACACCATATATTTT
NA	NA	TRBV20-1	TRBJ2-1	CCARGLNSHWGNEQFF	TGCTGTGCTAGGGGCTTAAATAGCCATTGGGGGAATGAGCAGTTCTTC
many	NA	TRBV6-1	TRBJ1-4	CASSQTGATNEKLFF	TGTGCCAGCAGCCAAACGGGTGCAACTAATGAAAAACTGTTTTTT
NA	NA	TRBV7-2	TRBJ2-3	CASSLDQGTTDTQYF	TGTGCCAGCAGCTTAGATCAGGGGACCACAGATACGCAGTATTTT
many	NA	TRBV20-1	TRBJ2-1	CSAREVGQGSYNEQFF	TGCAGTGCTAGAGAAGTAGGGCAGGGTAGCTACAATGAGCAGTTCTTC
few	NA	TRBV28	TRBJ2-4	CASSLFLGKNIQYF	TGTGCCAGCAGTCTCTTTTTGGGCAAAAACATTCAGTACTTC
many	NA	TRBV10-3	TRBJ2-4	CAISEERAENIQYF	TGTGCCATCAGTGAAGAAAGGGCCGAAAACATTCAGTACTTC
many	TRBD2	TRBV20-1	TRBJ2-2	CSARVGGAGGFWSGELFF	TGCAGTGCTAGAGTCGGTGGCGCGGGAGGGTTTTGGAGCGGGGAGCTGTTTTTT
once	NA	TRBV18	TRBJ2-3	CASSPVLATDTQYF	TGTGCCAGCTCACCAGTACTAGCTACCGATACGCAGTATTTT
many	NA	TRBV7-9	TRBJ2-1	CASSLDYRNYNEQFF	TGTGCCAGCAGCTTGGACTACAGGAACTACAATGAGCAGTTCTTC
NA	NA	TRBV7-9	TRBJ1-2	CASSPTRGYTF	TGTGCCAGCAGCCCAACACGGGGCTACACCTTC
NA	TRBD1	TRBV12-3/TRBV12-4	TRBJ2-7	CASSSVQGAWWPSESYEQYF	TGTGCCAGCAGTTCCGTTCAGGGGGCTTGGTGGCCTAGCGAGTCCTACGAGCAGTACTTC